These T cell receptor beta chains were read from a single sample in a study of T cell repertoires in cytomegalovirus infection. From the reads, TCRdb called clonotypes with MiXCR, one entry per CDR3 protein. The table has some 240,000 distinct CDR3 sequences, about 17% seen once; the top ten hold around 47%. The specimen sequenced was CD8+ T cells from PBMCs. These receptors were taken from a human donor in good health (CMV status not recorded). Some clones in this sample may be carry-over from other donors' samples. CDR3s include the opening cysteine and the closing phenylalanine or tryptophan. A D gene is named only where the DNA matches it firmly. Size values are once, few and many counts, or a class for expanded clones, and some rows have none.

TRBV7-8	TRBJ1-4	-	many	CASSLVWGTQNEKLFF	TGTGCCAGCAGCTTAGTGTGGGGGACACAAAATGAAAAACTGTTTTTT
TRBV29-1	TRBJ2-7	-	-	CSVGGDSSYEQYF	TGCAGCGTTGGGGGGGACAGCTCCTACGAGCAGTACTTC
TRBV20-1	TRBJ2-5	-	-	CSVRQETQYF	TGCAGTGTACGGCAAGAGACCCAGTACTTC
TRBV19	TRBJ2-7	TRBD2	few	CASSSAGAYEQYF	TGTGCCAGTAGTTCCGCGGGGGCCTACGAGCAGTACTTC
TRBV5-6	TRBJ2-3	-	-	CASSGSGAQQYF	TGTGCCAGCAGCGGAAGCGGCGCACAGCAGTATTTT
TRBV7-9	TRBJ2-7	-	-	CASSLGVLKNEQYF	TGTGCCAGCAGCTTAGGGGTTCTTAAGAACGAGCAGTACTTC
TRBV10-3	TRBJ2-3	TRBD2	few	CAISALTSSRTDTQYF	TGTGCCATCAGTGCCTTGACTAGCAGCCGCACAGATACGCAGTATTTT
TRBV27	TRBJ2-5	-	-	CASSTRLADQETQYF	TGTGCCAGCAGTACCCGGCTAGCTGACCAAGAGACCCAGTACTTC
TRBV15	TRBJ2-7	-	many	CATSRDTGNEQYF	TGTGCCACCAGCAGAGATACAGGGAACGAGCAGTACTTC
TRBV28	TRBJ2-7	TRBD1	few	CASNIGTGYTYEQYF	TGTGCCAGCAATATAGGGACAGGTTATACCTACGAGCAGTACTTC
TRBV28	TRBJ2-1	TRBD1	few	CASRDPGQGAGEQFF	TGTGCCAGCAGGGATCCGGGACAGGGGGCCGGTGAGCAGTTCTTC
TRBV5-1	TRBJ2-7	-	-	CASSLKTKQGSEQYF	TGCGCCAGCAGCTTGAAGACTAAACAGGGCAGCGAGCAGTACTTC
TRBV7-8	TRBJ2-1	TRBD2	many	CASSLAAGETYLEQFF	TGTGCCAGCAGCTTAGCTGCGGGGGAAACGTACCTTGAGCAGTTCTTC
TRBV4-3	TRBJ2-7	-	few	CASSQDEGGSYEQYF	TGCGCCAGCAGCCAAGATGAGGGGGGCTCCTACGAGCAGTACTTC
TRBV4-1	TRBJ1-2	TRBD1	many	CASSQELGTGSYGYTF	TGCGCCAGCAGCCAAGAACTCGGGACAGGGTCCTATGGCTACACCTTC
TRBV9	TRBJ2-3	TRBD2	-	CASSDPGGTDTQYF	TGTGCCAGCAGCGACCCGGGAGGGACAGATACGCAGTATTTT
TRBV28	TRBJ2-4	-	few	CASSFPDIAKNIQYF	TGTGCCAGCAGTTTCCCCGATATAGCCAAAAACATTCAGTACTTC
TRBV7-2	TRBJ2-2	-	many	CASSLGSGHTGELFF	TGTGCCAGCAGCTTAGGGTCAGGGCACACCGGGGAGCTGTTTTTT
TRBV7-2	TRBJ2-2	TRBD2	many	CASSFGLAGGGELFF	TGTGCCAGCAGCTTCGGACTAGCGGGGGGCGGGGAGCTGTTTTTT
TRBV7-2	TRBJ1-1	-	-	CASSLGSGVATEAFF	TGTGCCAGCAGCTTAGGATCGGGGGTGGCCACTGAAGCTTTCTTT
TRBV20-1	TRBJ1-2	TRBD1	few	CSARGRQGYYGYTF	TGCAGTGCTAGAGGGCGACAGGGGTACTATGGCTACACCTTC
TRBV6-2/TRBV6-3	TRBJ2-7	-	-	CASSYMGAPLYEQYF	TGTGCCAGCAGTTACATGGGGGCGCCGCTCTACGAGCAGTACTTC
TRBV13	TRBJ1-4	-	-	CASSRNRVYDEKLFF	TGTGCCAGCAGCAGGAACAGGGTCTATGATGAAAAACTGTTTTTT
TRBV11-2	TRBJ2-5	TRBD2	-	CASSLGSGEETQYF	TGTGCCAGCAGCTTAGGTAGCGGGGAAGAGACCCAGTACTTC
TRBV11-2	TRBJ2-1	TRBD2	many	CASSSYFVAGGYNEQFF	TGTGCCAGCAGCTCCTACTTTGTAGCGGGGGGATACAATGAGCAGTTCTTC
TRBV20-1	TRBJ2-2	TRBD1	few	CSAPPGGDPNTGELFF	TGCAGTGCTCCTCCAGGGGGTGACCCGAACACCGGGGAGCTGTTTTTT
TRBV5-1	TRBJ1-2	TRBD1	many	CASSLGTDRAGGYTF	TGCGCCAGCAGCTTGGGGACCGACAGGGCAGGCGGCTACACCTTC
TRBV3-1	TRBJ1-1	-	-	CASSQEITVATEAFF	TGTGCCAGCAGCCAAGAAATTACAGTCGCAACTGAAGCTTTCTTT
TRBV7-2	TRBJ2-1	-	many	CASSLVTGPYNEQFF	TGTGCCAGCAGCTTAGTAACGGGGCCTTACAATGAGCAGTTCTTC
TRBV4-3	TRBJ2-3	-	few	CASSQDLFGVHDTQYF	TGCGCCAGCAGCCAAGACCTCTTTGGGGTTCACGATACGCAGTATTTT
TRBV7-6	TRBJ2-5	TRBD1	many	CASSSGGAEETQYF	TGTGCCAGCAGCTCAGGGGGCGCGGAGGAGACCCAGTACTTC
TRBV9	TRBJ1-4	-	-	CASSTGGRGYEKLFF	TGTGCCAGCAGCACCGGGGGCAGGGGCTACGAAAAACTGTTTTTT
TRBV7-9	TRBJ1-5	-	-	CASSARFSNQPQHF	TGTGCCAGCAGCGCCCGCTTTAGCAATCAGCCCCAGCATTTT
TRBV11-2	TRBJ2-5	TRBD2	many	CASSLLAGGPVETQYF	TGTGCCAGCAGCTTGCTAGCGGGGGGGCCGGTAGAGACCCAGTACTTC
TRBV28	TRBJ2-7	-	few	CASSYRDSTYEQYF	TGTGCCAGCAGTTATCGGGACTCAACCTACGAGCAGTACTTC
TRBV6-2/TRBV6-3	TRBJ2-3	-	few	CASMPGPVTDTQYF	TGTGCCAGCATGCCAGGGCCGGTCACAGATACGCAGTATTTT
TRBV6-5	TRBJ2-1	-	-	CASSYSRDYNEQFF	TGTGCCAGCAGTTACTCCAGGGACTACAATGAGCAGTTCTTC
TRBV7-3	TRBJ2-1	TRBD2	-	CASSYLAGDYDEQFF	TGTGCCAGCAGTTATCTAGCGGGGGACTACGATGAGCAGTTCTTC
TRBV6-1	TRBJ1-1	-	-	CASQGPEAFF	TGTGCCAGCCAAGGACCTGAAGCTTTCTTT
TRBV28	TRBJ2-1	TRBD1	-	CASSSLRDRTYNEQFF	TGTGCCAGCAGTTCCCTCCGGGACAGGACGTACAATGAGCAGTTCTTC
TRBV28	TRBJ2-4	-	-	CASKSGALAKNIQYF	TGTGCCAGCAAGTCGGGGGCACTAGCCAAAAACATTCAGTACTTC
TRBV12-3/TRBV12-4	TRBJ2-3	-	few	CASSFKKGGPDTQYF	TGTGCCAGCAGTTTCAAGAAAGGGGGGCCCGATACGCAGTATTTT
TRBV7-2	TRBJ2-1	TRBD2	-	CASSLATGGYNEQFF	TGTGCCAGCAGCTTAGCGACCGGGGGGTACAATGAGCAGTTCTTC
TRBV7-9	TRBJ2-5	-	-	CASSLVGAQETQYF	TGTGCCAGCAGCTTAGTGGGAGCCCAAGAGACCCAGTACTTC
TRBV4-3	TRBJ1-2	TRBD1	few	CASSQGIGQGVSYGYTF	TGCGCCAGCAGCCAGGGGATTGGACAGGGTGTGAGTTATGGCTACACCTTC